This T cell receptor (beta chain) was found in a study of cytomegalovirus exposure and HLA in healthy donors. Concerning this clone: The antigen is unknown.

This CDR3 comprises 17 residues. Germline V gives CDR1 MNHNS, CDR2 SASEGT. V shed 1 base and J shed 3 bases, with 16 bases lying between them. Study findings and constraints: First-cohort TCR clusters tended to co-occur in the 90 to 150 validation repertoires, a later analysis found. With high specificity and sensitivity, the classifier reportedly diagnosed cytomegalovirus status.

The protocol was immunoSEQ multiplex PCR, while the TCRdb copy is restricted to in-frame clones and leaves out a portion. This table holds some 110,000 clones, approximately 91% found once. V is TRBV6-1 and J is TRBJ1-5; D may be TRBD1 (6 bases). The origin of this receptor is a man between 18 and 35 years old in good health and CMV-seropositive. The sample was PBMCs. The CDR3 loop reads CASSEGVGASINQPQHF. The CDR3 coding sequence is TGTGCCAGCAGTGAAGGGGTGGGGGCCAGCATCAATCAGCCCCAGCATTTT.